This entry describes one T cell receptor (beta chain). The antigen it binds to is not known. No much larger clone exists at a distance of one base, and base qualities are not known. This entry is derived from a study of Ad26.COV2.S vaccination and SARS-CoV-2 variants (dated by TCRdb to about 2021). In the study overall: Vaccine-arm donors were drawn from COV1001, a multicentre, randomized, double-blind, placebo-controlled phase I-IIa trial of Ad26.COV2.S in healthy adults. Ad26.COV2.S was administered intramuscularly at 5 x 10^10 or 1 x 10^11 viral particles, either as a single shot or as two shots given 56 days apart. The specificity and breadth of SARS-CoV-2-reactive T cell receptors after Ad26.COV2.S vaccination were assessed by TCRbeta repertoire sequencing. A total of some 30 samples were included in the TCR-sequenced set, comprising roughly 20 Ad26.COV2.S vaccine recipients, 5 placebo recipients and 8 SARS-CoV-2 convalescent individuals. Trial participants were randomized into five groups of five: low-dose or high-dose Ad26.COV2.S given once or twice, or placebo on both occasions. Investigators remained blinded to trial group allocation during experiments and outcome assessment.

Here V drops 3 bases and J drops 10 bases, and the junction holds 9 bases not matched to any gene. CDR1 and CDR2, per the germline V gene, are MGHDK and SYGVNS. From cysteine to phenylalanine, the CDR3 is 14 amino acids long. Solely the CDR3 DNA is kept, with 42 bases framed from the first base. The treatment or condition label of this sample denotes: 15 to 20 received Ad26.COV2.S at low or high dose, single or two shots; about 5 received placebo; per-sample allocation not given. For vaccine and placebo recipients, the sequenced repertoires came from samples collected on day 63 after the first injection. Between 29 July and 7 August 2020, Cohort 1b enrolled 25 adults aged 18-55 years at one site in Boston, USA. As a vaccine, Ad26.COV2.S was a replication-incompetent adenovirus type 26 vector that expressed a prefusion-stabilized SARS-CoV-2 spike protein derived from the original Wuhan strain. The immunoSEQ Assay was used to sequence TCRbeta CDR3 regions. After extraction, genomic DNA underwent amplification by bias-controlled multiplex PCR, followed by high-throughput sequencing. The original pipeline was this. To quantify the absolute abundance of every unique TCRbeta CDR3 region, sequences were collapsed and filtered. T cell fraction was estimated by normalization of TCRbeta template counts to usable DNA, with usable DNA being measured through amplification of reference genes present in all nucleated cells. Repertoire TCRs were annotated as SARS-CoV-2-specific when V gene, CDR3 amino acid sequence and J gene were exactly matched to a known reactive TCR set. MIRA supplied the reference SARS-CoV-2 TCR set, which was filtered for enrichment in COVID-19-positive ImmuneCODE repertoires so that public or cross-reactive TCRs were removed. Using the MIRA antigens, annotated TCRs were further analysed by specific ORF or by position within an ORF. Breadth was defined as annotated unique rearrangements over total unique productive rearrangements; depth was the summed frequency of those rearrangements. TCR breadth was compared between groups using two-sided Wilcoxon rank-sum tests. TCRdb's version of the immuneACCESS table is confined to in-frame rearrangements and falls short of the full clone set. An unresolved V gene accounts for under half of the shortfall where checked; the remainder is of unknown origin. The DNA gave D and trimming, while V, J and clone size come from that table. This sample lists approximately 350,000 clones; 83% were detected once. The ten largest clones represent about 7.1% of the sample.

Broad study findings and their caveats: Comparing responses between vaccine doses or regimens was not something the study was powered to do. Non-spike TCR breadth was comparable between vaccine and placebo recipients, consistent with the vaccine containing only spike. Ad26.COV2.S recipients had higher spike-specific TCR breadth than placebo recipients (P = 0.0014). It was noted by the authors that total T cell responses may have been underestimated by the TCR breadth and depth analyses. After vaccination, spike-specific CD8+ and CD4+ T cell responses were reported to show substantial breadth.

The TCR originated in a person aged 18 to 65 who received the Ad26.COV2.S COVID-19 vaccine or a placebo. Recombination linked TRBV25-1 to TRBJ1-5, with 7 junctional bases fitting TRBD1. Sample: peripheral blood, taken in a trial of Ad26.COV2.S vaccine versus placebo. The DNA sequence is as follows: TGTGCCAGCAGTGAGACAGGGAAAGGGGGTCCCCAGCATTTT. This codes for CASSETGKGGPQHF.